This T cell receptor beta chain derives from a study of blood T cell repertoires in COVID-19. This table comes from immunoSEQ multiplex PCR, and its TCRdb copy is limited to in-frame clones, with some not included. Of 140,000 to 150,000 clones listed, 81% are singletons. CDR3 length equals 14 residues. Germline CDR1 and CDR2: LGHDT and YNNKEL (reference sequence). Trimming removed 4 bases from V and 2 bases from J; junction bases left unmatched: 3. This clonotype was sampled from a human donor in a cohort sampled during active COVID-19. J is TRBJ2-7 and V is TRBV3-1 (or the pseudogene TRBV3-2); 9 bases are shared with TRBD2. The sample consisted of peripheral blood. CDR3 region: CASSPGLAPYEQYF. For the CDR3, the DNA is TGTGCCAGCAGCCCCGGACTAGCGCCCTACGAGCAGTACTTC.